This T cell receptor beta chain appears in the sequencing data of a study of T cells in Graves' hyperthyroidism and ophthalmopathy. Study as a whole: The blood sample was taken at first diagnosis, before treatment began. Findings and caveats of the study: Most clonotypes expanded in thyroid above 0.001 were likewise present in blood.

RNA transcripts were the template for amplifying TCR beta CDR3 regions. Initially, a first-round RT-PCR of the TCR CDR3 employed the HTBI primer set. TCRdb recomputed calls from the multiplex PCR reads with MiXCR, one row per CDR3 protein. The sample lists 250,000 to 350,000 distinct CDR3 sequences, about 15% seen once, with approximately 60% in the top ten. Each 10 ml fresh peripheral blood draw supplied the PBMCs. This clonotype has a count of ten or more. Its target is not known. Sequencing was carried out using blood. The TCR comes from a woman aged 55-75 years with Graves' ophthalmopathy.

The CDR3 DNA is TGTGCCAGCAGTTACAGGGGGACCGATGGCTACACCTTC. Translation gives CASSYRGTDGYTF. The chain joins TRBV6-5 to TRBJ1-2; the D gene is possibly TRBD1 (6 bases). V lost 2 bases, J lost 6 bases, and 10 bases lay in between. CDR3 length: 13 residues. Germline-derived CDR1 and CDR2 are MNHEY and SVGAGI.